The rows below give T cell receptor beta chains drawn from one sample of a study of blood T cell repertoires in COVID-19. Libraries were prepared by immunoSEQ multiplex PCR; TCRdb keeps only in-frame clonotypes and omits some of them. The sample holds about 120,000 clones, just over 70% seen once. Sequencing was performed on peripheral blood. These receptors were obtained from a human donor with acute or convalescent COVID-19. The donor label of this sample is uncertain. Each CDR3 is given with its conserved first and last residue. A D gene is named only where the DNA matches it firmly. Rows give clone size only sometimes, using once, few, many, or a class for an expanded clone.

D	size	V	J	CDR3	DNA
NA	NA	TRBV10-3	TRBJ1-1	CAIRDIQKGTEAFF	TGTGCCATCAGGGACATCCAAAAGGGGACTGAAGCTTTCTTT
TRBD1	NA	TRBV20-1	TRBJ1-6	CSASGQGAGNSPLHF	TGCAGTGCTAGTGGACAGGGGGCCGGTAATTCACCCCTCCACTTT
NA	NA	TRBV28	TRBJ1-4	CASSLSPSTNEKLFF	TGTGCCAGCAGTTTATCCCCATCAACTAATGAAAAACTGTTTTTT
NA	once	TRBV19	TRBJ2-4	CASSITGIAKNIQYF	TGTGCCAGTAGTATAACAGGGATAGCCAAAAACATTCAGTACTTC
NA	NA	TRBV28	TRBJ1-2	CASSLDRPMGYTF	TGTGCCAGCAGTTTAGACAGGCCCATGGGCTACACCTTC
TRBD1	NA	TRBV6-1	TRBJ1-1	CASSAHPGGQANTEAFF	TGTGCCAGCAGTGCTCATCCCGGCGGACAGGCTAACACTGAAGCTTTCTTT
TRBD1	few	TRBV19	TRBJ1-2	CASSMGRGTYGYTF	TGTGCCAGTAGTATGGGCAGGGGGACATATGGCTACACCTTC
NA	NA	TRBV30	TRBJ1-2	CAWSVQTDYGYTF	TGTGCCTGGAGTGTACAGACAGACTATGGCTACACCTTC
NA	NA	TRBV9	TRBJ1-2	CASSAGGENYYGYTF	TGTGCCAGCAGCGCGGGGGGGGAGAATTACTATGGCTACACCTTC
NA	NA	TRBV4-2	TRBJ2-2	CASSQRQGNTGELFF	TGTGCCAGCAGCCAACGGCAGGGGAACACCGGGGAGCTGTTTTTT
NA	NA	TRBV7-9	TRBJ1-1	CASSFSTEAFF	TGTGCCAGCAGCTTCTCCACTGAAGCTTTCTTT
TRBD1	NA	TRBV13	TRBJ1-2	CASSRTGVPNGYTF	TGTGCCAGCAGCAGGACAGGGGTCCCCAATGGCTACACCTTC
TRBD2	NA	TRBV2	TRBJ2-7	CASSPPGLAGEQYF	TGTGCCAGCAGCCCGCCGGGACTAGCGGGCGAGCAGTACTTC
TRBD2	few	TRBV3-1/TRBV3-2	TRBJ2-5	CASSQVLAGGPSQETQYF	TGTGCCAGCAGCCAAGTCCTAGCGGGGGGGCCGTCCCAAGAGACCCAGTACTTC
TRBD2	few	TRBV11-2	TRBJ2-1	CASSLWVAGGLYNEQFF	TGTGCCAGCAGCTTATGGGTAGCGGGGGGACTCTACAATGAGCAGTTCTTC
NA	NA	TRBV14	TRBJ2-5	CASSQAMGRQETQYF	TGTGCCAGCAGCCAAGCGATGGGCCGGCAAGAGACCCAGTACTTC
NA	NA	TRBV5-1	TRBJ1-5	CASSFSGAANQPQHF	TGCGCCAGCAGCTTCAGTGGGGCGGCCAATCAGCCCCAGCATTTT
TRBD1	NA	TRBV5-3	TRBJ1-1	CARSLDRGREAFF	TGTGCCAGAAGTCTCGACAGGGGCCGTGAAGCTTTCTTT
NA	NA	TRBV19	TRBJ1-2	CASSMGARTSRLF	TGTGCCAGTAGTATGGGGGCCCGGACATCCCGTTTGTTC
NA	NA	TRBV7-9	TRBJ1-5	CASSLGRGGRNQPQHF	TGTGCCAGCAGCTTAGGGCGAGGGGGAAGGAATCAGCCCCAGCATTTT
TRBD2	few	TRBV4-1	TRBJ2-2	CASSPRLAGDLSTGELFF	TGCGCCAGCAGCCCCCGACTAGCGGGGGACCTGAGCACCGGGGAGCTGTTTTTT
NA	NA	TRBV6-5	TRBJ1-1	CASSPPGRRGEAFF	TGTGCCAGCAGCCCCCCGGGGCGGAGGGGTGAAGCTTTCTTT
TRBD1	NA	TRBV5-6	TRBJ1-3	CASTSLAGGKDTIYF	TGTGCCAGCACAAGCTTGGCAGGGGGGAAGGACACCATATATTTT
NA	NA	TRBV6-5	TRBJ1-4	CASSYSIAATNEKLFF	TGTGCCAGCAGTTACTCGATCGCGGCAACTAATGAAAAACTGTTTTTT
NA	NA	TRBV29-1	TRBJ2-5	CSVVGGGRETQYF	TGCAGCGTTGTGGGGGGGGGCCGTGAGACCCAGTACTTC
TRBD1	NA	TRBV5-1	TRBJ1-2	CASSLKPGQGYGYTF	TGCGCCAGCAGCTTGAAGCCGGGACAGGGATATGGCTACACCTTC
TRBD1	NA	TRBV5-5	TRBJ1-5	CASSSGQTNQPQHF	TGTGCCAGCAGCTCGGGACAGACCAATCAGCCCCAGCATTTT
NA	NA	TRBV27	TRBJ2-7	CASSSPPGTPLREQYF	TGTGCCAGCAGTTCTCCCCCCGGGACACCTCTACGCGAGCAGTACTTC
NA	NA	TRBV6-5	TRBJ2-2	CASWYQDTGELFF	TGTGCCAGCTGGTACCAGGACACCGGGGAGCTGTTTTTT
NA	NA	TRBV5-5	TRBJ1-6	CASSLGPQGRNSPLHF	TGTGCCAGCAGCTTGGGGCCACAGGGTCGAAATTCACCCCTCCACTTT
NA	NA	TRBV10-2	TRBJ2-2	CASMAARGTGELFF	TGCGCCAGCATGGCCGCTCGGGGCACCGGGGAGCTGTTTTTT
TRBD1	NA	TRBV7-9	TRBJ2-1	CASSRTGGYNEQFF	TGTGCCAGCAGCAGGACAGGGGGCTACAATGAGCAGTTCTTC